This T cell receptor beta chain was identified during a study of T cell changes during pregnancy in multiple sclerosis. Libraries were prepared by immunoSEQ multiplex PCR; TCRdb keeps only in-frame clonotypes and omits some of them. The sample lists about 57,000 clones; about 90% were seen once. Germline V gene lookup returns CDR1 LNHDA and CDR2 SQIVND (reference sequence). The CDR3 is made up of 16 amino acids. Losses at the gene ends were 5 bases for V and 4 bases for J; bases not matched to a gene: 6. The receptor was isolated from a female donor with multiple sclerosis, enrolled in a pregnancy study. Source: CD4+ T cells from peripheral blood mononuclear cells, taken in the second trimester of pregnancy. This sequence joins TRBV19 and TRBJ2-1; 12 bases agree with TRBD2. CDR3 bases: TGTGCCAGTAGTCTGACTAGCGGGGGCCCATACAATGAGCAGTTCTTC. This sequence encodes CASSLTSGGPYNEQFF.